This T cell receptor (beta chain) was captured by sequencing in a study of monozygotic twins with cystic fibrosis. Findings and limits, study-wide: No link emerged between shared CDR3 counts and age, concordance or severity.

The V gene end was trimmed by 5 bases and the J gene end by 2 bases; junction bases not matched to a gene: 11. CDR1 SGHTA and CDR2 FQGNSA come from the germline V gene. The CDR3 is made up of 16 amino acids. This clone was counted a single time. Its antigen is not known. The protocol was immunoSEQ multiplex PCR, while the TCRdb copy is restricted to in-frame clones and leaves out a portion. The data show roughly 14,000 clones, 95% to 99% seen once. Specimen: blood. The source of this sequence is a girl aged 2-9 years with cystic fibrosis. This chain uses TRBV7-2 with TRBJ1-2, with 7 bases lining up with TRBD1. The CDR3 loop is CASSPPGDRRNYGYTF. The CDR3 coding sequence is TGTGCCAGCAGCCCACCCGGGGACAGAAGAAACTATGGCTACACCTTC.